This TCR beta chain was sequenced for a study of shared clonotypes between healthy human individuals. Original handling: Junction-only sequences produced by ImmunoSEQ had no quality scores, so filtering differed. Sequenced by immunoSEQ multiplex PCR; TCRdb stores in-frame clones only, minus some. V and J calls and clone size follow that table, whereas D and trimming were derived from the DNA. The profile shows over a million clones, about 98% of them singletons. Trimming took off 4 bases at V and 3 bases at J, with 6 bases between the two ends. The CDR3 sequence is 12 residues long. CDR1 is LNHNV and CDR2 is YYDKDF in the germline V gene (reference sequence).

This sequence joins TRBV15 and TRBJ1-2; D call uncertain. This TCR came from a man aged 30 to 45 in good health. The source material was naive CD4+ T cells sorted from blood. As for subset: CD45RA+ positively selected. CDR3 coding DNA: TGTGCCACCAGCACAGGAGACTATGGCTACACCTTC. Amino acid sequence: CATSTGDYGYTF.